These 2 T cell receptor beta chains share one sample of origin, sequenced in a study of PD-1 blockade in classical Hodgkin lymphoma. Data came from immunoSEQ multiplex PCR; TCRdb stores just in-frame clones and leaves some out. Of roughly 62,000 clones in the sample, 88% were seen once. Relapses following autologous stem cell transplantation were seen in all patients, with brentuximab vedotin exposure varying. Sequencing used peripheral blood mononuclear cells (PBMCs), obtained at baseline. These receptors all come from a human donor with classical Hodgkin lymphoma.

The chain has TRBV28 and TRBJ2-1; D may be TRBD2 (5 bases). Trimming took off 3 bases at V and 6 bases at J, with 15 bases between the two ends. Germline CDR1 MDHEN, CDR2 SYDVKM. The CDR3 runs to 15 residues. The CDR3 here is CASSFHTEGGNEQFF. CDR3 bases: TGTGCCAGCAGTTTTCACACAGAGGGCGGCAATGAGCAGTTCTTC. Looking up the rest from reference TRBV28 and TRBJ2-1 gives the full variable domain: DVKVTQSSRYLVKRTGEKVFLECVQDMDHENMFWYRQDPGLGLRLIYFSYDVKMKEKGDIPEGYSVSREKKERFSLILESASTNQTSMYLCASSFHTEGGNEQFFGPGTRLTVL.

The gene calls are TRBV30 and TRBJ1-1; tentative D call: TRBD1 (5 bases). The ends were cut back, 2 bases at V and 1 base at J, with 11 bases in the middle. CDR3 size: 14 residues. Germline CDR1 reads GTSNPN; CDR2 reads SVGIG (reference sequence). The CDR3 DNA reads TGTGCCTGGAGTAGGGCAGGGAGGAACACTGAAGCTTTCTTT. Translation gives CAWSRAGRNTEAFF.